The sequence of this TCR beta chain was determined in a study of blood T cells in healthy people across ages. Study-wide findings and caveats: Possibly confounding the expanded clonotype changes was the fact that donor CMV status was unknown.

The V and J ends lost 7 bases and 2 bases, in that order; junction bases with no gene match: 3. Germline CDR1 DFQATT, CDR2 SNEGSKA (reference sequence). The CDR3 runs 13 residues. As to this clonotype: What it binds is not known.

The second PCR ran about 6 to 12 cycles with a sample-barcoded 5' primer and J-beta primers. MiXCR was run by TCRdb on the 5' RACE reads, yielding one entry per CDR3 protein. The sample records about 580,000 distinct CDR3 sequences, around 48% being singletons. Source material: blood. The TCR originated in a man of 80 years or more in good health. The V and J genes are TRBV20-1 and TRBJ2-3, with 10 positions matching TRBD2. The CDR3, as DNA: TGCAGTGGAGCGGGGGGGGTCACAGATACGCAGTATTTT. Residues: CSGAGGVTDTQYF.